This record concerns one T cell receptor (beta chain) sequence. The antigen is unknown. This entry is derived from a study of cytomegalovirus exposure and HLA in healthy donors. Study-level results: Presence/absence analyses supposed approximately even sequencing depth among donors. Trimming of TCR beta V- and J-genes showed a link, identified in a later analysis, to a missense DCLRE1C variant.

The V end was cut by 3 bases, the J end by 7 bases, with 16 bases between. Germline CDR1 is SGHTA and CDR2 is FQGNSA. This CDR3 has 14 residues. The PCR had 60 Vbeta and 13 Jbeta primers. TCRdb's table, derived via immunoSEQ multiplex PCR, lists solely in-frame clones and lacks some. The sample carries some 130,000 clones, over 70% recorded once. Material: PBMCs. The chain uses TRBV7-2 and TRBJ2-7; a weak D match, TRBD2 (5 bases). The receptor comes from a man between 40 and 49 years old in good health and CMV-seronegative. The CDR3 is CASSFGPGIREQYF. DNA of the CDR3: TGTGCCAGCAGCTTTGGTCCGGGAATTAGAGAGCAGTACTTC.